A single sample gave rise to the 14 T cell receptor beta chains below, sequenced in a study of blood T cells in healthy people across ages. Combining a sample-barcoded 5' primer with a J-beta primer mix, a second PCR ran for roughly 7 to 12 cycles. One entry per CDR3 protein, called by TCRdb with MiXCR from the 5' RACE reads. The sample consists of about 1 million distinct CDR3 sequences, more than 40% of them appearing once. The sequenced material came from blood. The receptors come from a woman aged 60 to 75 in good health.

This clonotype was counted between two and nine times. The chain uses TRBV29-1 and TRBJ2-6; a possible D gene is TRBD2 (6 bases). CDR1 SQVTM and CDR2 ANQGSEA come from the germline V gene. The V and J ends lost 6 bases and 0 bases respectively, with 15 bases between them. The CDR3 sequence is 16 residues long. In DNA, the CDR3 is TGCAGCGTGACAGCGGGTGACCCCTCTGGGGCCAACGTCCTGACTTTC. Protein product: CSVTAGDPSGANVLTF.

The genes are TRBV6-5 and TRBJ2-1; D remains unclear. Germline CDR1 reads MNHEY; CDR2 reads SVGAGI. This CDR3 has 13 residues. Trimming cost V 5 bases and J 5 bases, with 10 bases left between them. CDR3 bases: TGTGCCAGCAGTAGACGACTCGACAATGAGCAGTTCTTC. This sequence encodes CASSRRLDNEQFF.

The table lists this clonotype with many counts. For the CDR3, the DNA is TGCAGTGCTAGGCCTAGCGCGGAGACCCAGTACTTC. Residues: CSARPSAETQYF. This chain joins TRBV20-1 and TRBJ2-5, with D possibly TRBD2 on 6 matching bases. The CDR3 has 12 amino acids. V dropped 3 bases and J dropped 5 bases, with 10 bases sitting between them. Looked up from germline, CDR1 is DFQATT and CDR2 is SNEGSKA (reference sequence).

This chain joins TRBV10-2 and TRBJ2-4, with D hard to call. Germline CDR1 and CDR2: WSHSY and SAAADI. Trimming left V 3 bases short and J 13 bases short, with 10 bases between. This CDR3 is 11 amino acids long. For the CDR3, the DNA is TGCGCCAGCAGTGATCCCAACGGGCAGTACTTC. Its protein product is CASSDPNGQYF.

The V call is TRBV15, the J call TRBJ2-3; TRBD2 agrees at 9 bases. The germline gives CDR1 LNHNV, CDR2 YYDKDF (reference sequence). Trimming took 4 bases from V and 5 from J; bases not matched to a gene: 13. CDR3 length equals 17 residues. The CDR3 DNA sequence: TGTGCCACCAGCATTATTAGTAGCGGGAGTTTTGGAGATACGCAGTATTTT. Its protein product is CATSIISSGSFGDTQYF.

The chain recombines TRBV6-5 with TRBJ2-7, with 9 bases that match TRBD1. V shed 6 bases and J 3 bases; nucleotides not matched to a gene: 9. Germline values: CDR1 MNHEY, CDR2 SVGAGI. The CDR3 consists of 15 residues. DNA for the CDR3: TGTGCCAGCAGAGACGACAGGGGGAGTAGCTACGAGCAGTACTTC. This gives the protein CASRDDRGSSYEQYF.

The chain joins TRBV28 to TRBJ2-1; no firm D call. V shed 5 bases and J shed 8 bases, with 4 bases lying between them. The CDR3 length is 10 residues. Germline loops: CDR1 MDHEN, CDR2 SYDVKM. CDR3 sequence: CASSQYEQFF. The CDR3 DNA sequence: TGTGCCAGCAGTCAGTATGAGCAGTTCTTC.

The sample holds a few counts of this clonotype. V gene TRBV28 combines with J gene TRBJ2-3; 7 bases map to TRBD1. The CDR3 covers 16 residues. After removal of 6 bases from V and 5 bases from J, the junction contained 14 bases not matched to a gene. The germline V gene encodes CDR1 MDHEN and CDR2 SYDVKM. The CDR3 here is CASRATRGSRVDTQYF. The CDR3 nucleotides are TGTGCCAGCAGGGCCACCAGGGGGTCTAGGGTAGATACGCAGTATTTT.

The chain uses TRBV30 and TRBJ2-3; D gene uncertain. V was trimmed by 2 bases and J by 6 bases, leaving 6 bases between them. CDR3 length equals 11 residues. Germline loops: CDR1 GTSNPN, CDR2 SVGIG (reference sequence). The CDR3 region is CAWSRTDTQYF. In nucleotides, the CDR3 is TGTGCCTGGAGTCGTACGGATACGCAGTATTTT.

The rearrangement uses TRBV20-1 and TRBJ2-3; tentatively, D is TRBD2 (5 bases). Germline V gives CDR1 DFQATT, CDR2 SNEGSKA (reference sequence). There are 13 residues in the CDR3. Deletions cut 4 bases from V and 7 bases from J, with 15 bases between. CDR3 region: CSAKGRQRHTQYF. Here the CDR3 DNA reads TGCAGTGCTAAAGGGAGACAAAGGCATACGCAGTATTTT.

This clonotype was counted a few times. The chain couples TRBV6-1 to TRBJ2-1, with 7 bases fitting TRBD2. From germline, CDR1 is MNHNS and CDR2 SASEGT. V lost 1 base and J lost 0; bases outside the gene matches: 3. The CDR3 sequence is 16 residues long. The CDR3 reads CASSEERDPSYNEQFF. CDR3 DNA: TGTGCCAGCAGTGAAGAGCGGGATCCCTCCTACAATGAGCAGTTCTTC.

V is TRBV9 and J is TRBJ2-1; D uncertain. The CDR3 is 12 amino acids. Trimming took 7 bases from V and 7 from J, leaving 12 bases between them. CDR1 and CDR2 (germline): SGDLS, YYNGEE. The CDR3 nucleotides read TGTGCCAGCTCCCGGACGATTAATGAGCAGTTCTTC. As protein: CASSRTINEQFF.

The rearrangement joins TRBV10-3 to TRBJ2-5; possible D gene TRBD1, 5 bases. CDR3 length: 14 amino acids. Per the germline V gene, CDR1 is ENHRY and CDR2 is SYGVKD. V was clipped by 10 bases and J by 0 bases, with 15 bases between them. Here the CDR3 DNA reads TGTGCCAGCCCAAAGGGGAAGTACCAAGAGACCCAGTACTTC. It translates to CASPKGKYQETQYF.

This rearrangement joins TRBV7-8 to TRBJ2-7; D unclear. The V gene lost 1 base and the J gene lost 8 bases, with 15 bases spanning the gap. The CDR3 spans 14 residues. The germline V gene has CDR1 SGHVS and CDR2 FQNEAQ. CDR3 DNA sequence: TGTGCCAGCAGCTTAGATACTACCGCACGGCAGCAGTACTTC. This encodes CASSLDTTARQQYF.